This is a list of T cell receptor beta chains from one sample in a study of metastatic and nonmetastatic thyroid tumors. TCRdb reprocessed the PCR reads via MiXCR. The repertoire consists of 30,000 or so clones, with around a sixth occurring once and the leading ten covering about 4.2%. Sequenced input: blood. All receptors derive from a female donor with papillary thyroid cancer or a benign thyroid nodule (not recorded which). Some clones in this sample may be carry-over from other donors' samples. Both conserved end residues are part of each CDR3. Each record gives: CDR3 DNA, CDR3 protein, clone size, J gene, V gene, D gene. D genes are given only for firm matches. Clone size is shown for a subset of rows, as once, few, many or a class of expanded clone.

CDR3 DNA: TGCGCCAGCAGCCTCGACAGGGGTACCTACGAGCAGTACTTC
CDR3 protein: CASSLDRGTYEQYF
clone size: NA
J gene: TRBJ2-7
V gene: TRBV5-1
D gene: TRBD1

CDR3 DNA: TGTGCCAGCAGCTTAGCAGGACTGACGTACGAGCAGTACTTC
CDR3 protein: CASSLAGLTYEQYF
clone size: many
J gene: TRBJ2-7
V gene: TRBV7-6
D gene: NA

CDR3 DNA: TGCAGTGCCCCGGACAGGGGAGTCACCGGGGAGCTGTTTTTT
CDR3 protein: CSAPDRGVTGELFF
clone size: many
J gene: TRBJ2-2
V gene: TRBV20-1
D gene: TRBD1

CDR3 DNA: TGTGCCAGCAGTTGGGGAGGGATACCCCTCCACTTT
CDR3 protein: CASSWGGIPLHF
clone size: medium-sized
J gene: TRBJ1-6
V gene: TRBV6-1
D gene: NA

CDR3 DNA: TGTGCCAGCAGCCCCGACAGGGGGGATCAGCCCCAGCATTTT
CDR3 protein: CASSPDRGDQPQHF
clone size: many
J gene: TRBJ1-5
V gene: TRBV7-8
D gene: TRBD1

CDR3 DNA: TGTGCCAGCGCGGGACAGCTATCCTACAATGAGCAGTTCTTC
CDR3 protein: CASAGQLSYNEQFF
clone size: many
J gene: TRBJ2-1
V gene: TRBV6-1
D gene: NA

CDR3 DNA: TGTGCCAGCAGCCAGGTGGGACAGGGGAGCACTGGGGCCAACGTCCTGACTTTC
CDR3 protein: CASSQVGQGSTGANVLTF
clone size: many
J gene: TRBJ2-6
V gene: TRBV3-1
D gene: TRBD1

CDR3 DNA: TGTGCCAGCAGCTTGGAGAAATACGAGCAGTACTTC
CDR3 protein: CASSLEKYEQYF
clone size: many
J gene: TRBJ2-7
V gene: TRBV7-9
D gene: NA

CDR3 DNA: TGTGCCAGCAGCGGGAACAGGGGGCGCTACCACAATGAGCAGTTCTTC
CDR3 protein: CASSGNRGRYHNEQFF
clone size: many
J gene: TRBJ2-1
V gene: TRBV9
D gene: TRBD1

CDR3 DNA: TGTGCCACCAGCACCGGACAGGGCGGAAATTCACCCCTCCACTTT
CDR3 protein: CATSTGQGGNSPLHF
clone size: many
J gene: TRBJ1-6
V gene: TRBV15
D gene: TRBD1

CDR3 DNA: TGTGCCAGCAGTTACTCGAGGCTCCTTGATCAGCCCCAGCATTTT
CDR3 protein: CASSYSRLLDQPQHF
clone size: few
J gene: TRBJ1-5
V gene: TRBV6-2/TRBV6-3
D gene: NA

CDR3 DNA: TGTGCCAGCAGCAGCTACAGGGGTTCTGGGGCCAACGTCCTGACTTTC
CDR3 protein: CASSSYRGSGANVLTF
clone size: many
J gene: TRBJ2-6
V gene: TRBV5-4
D gene: TRBD1

CDR3 DNA: TGTGCCAGTAGCGAAACAGGGAACACCGGGGAGCTGTTTTTT
CDR3 protein: CASSETGNTGELFF
clone size: many
J gene: TRBJ2-2
V gene: TRBV19
D gene: NA

CDR3 DNA: TGTGCCAGCTCACCAGTGGGGATCAACACTGAAGCTTTCTTT
CDR3 protein: CASSPVGINTEAFF
clone size: many
J gene: TRBJ1-1
V gene: TRBV18
D gene: NA

CDR3 DNA: TGTGCCAGTAGTTTGGCAACTAATGAAAAACTGTTTTTT
CDR3 protein: CASSLATNEKLFF
clone size: many
J gene: TRBJ1-4
V gene: TRBV19
D gene: NA

CDR3 DNA: TGTGCCTGGAGAAGCGGGGGCTACACCGGGGAGCTGTTTTTT
CDR3 protein: CAWRSGGYTGELFF
clone size: many
J gene: TRBJ2-2
V gene: TRBV30
D gene: TRBD2

CDR3 DNA: TGTGCCAGCAGTTTAGCAGGGTTAACTGGCTACACCTTC
CDR3 protein: CASSLAGLTGYTF
clone size: many
J gene: TRBJ1-2
V gene: TRBV28
D gene: NA

CDR3 DNA: TGTGCCAGCAGGGACCTAGCGGACAATGAGCAGTTCTTC
CDR3 protein: CASRDLADNEQFF
clone size: many
J gene: TRBJ2-1
V gene: TRBV9
D gene: TRBD2

CDR3 DNA: TGCGCCAGCAGCTTTCGGCGGTGCACTCCGGGAGTCTACGAGCAGTACTTC
CDR3 protein: CASSFRRCTPGVYEQYF
clone size: NA
J gene: TRBJ2-7
V gene: TRBV5-1
D gene: NA

CDR3 DNA: TGTGCCAGCAGCTTTGATCCGGGACCCTCTGGAAACACCATATATTTT
CDR3 protein: CASSFDPGPSGNTIYF
clone size: few
J gene: TRBJ1-3
V gene: TRBV7-8
D gene: NA

CDR3 DNA: TGTGCCAGCAGCTTTCTTCGGGGAGGCTATGGCTACACCTTC
CDR3 protein: CASSFLRGGYGYTF
clone size: NA
J gene: TRBJ1-2
V gene: TRBV7-8
D gene: NA